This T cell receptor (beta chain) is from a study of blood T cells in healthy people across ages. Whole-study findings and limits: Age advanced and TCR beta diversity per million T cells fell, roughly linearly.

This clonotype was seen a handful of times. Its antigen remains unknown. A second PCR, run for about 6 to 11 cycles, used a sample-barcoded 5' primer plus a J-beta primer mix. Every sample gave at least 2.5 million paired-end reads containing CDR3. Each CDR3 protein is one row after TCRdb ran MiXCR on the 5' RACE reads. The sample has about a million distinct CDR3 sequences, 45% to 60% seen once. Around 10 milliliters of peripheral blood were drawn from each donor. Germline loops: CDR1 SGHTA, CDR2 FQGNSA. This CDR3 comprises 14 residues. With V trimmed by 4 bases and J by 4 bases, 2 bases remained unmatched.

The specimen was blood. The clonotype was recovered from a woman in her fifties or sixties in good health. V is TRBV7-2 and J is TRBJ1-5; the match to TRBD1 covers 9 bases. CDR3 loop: CASSWGQGNQPQHF. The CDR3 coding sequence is TGTGCCAGCAGCTGGGGACAGGGAAATCAGCCCCAGCATTTT.